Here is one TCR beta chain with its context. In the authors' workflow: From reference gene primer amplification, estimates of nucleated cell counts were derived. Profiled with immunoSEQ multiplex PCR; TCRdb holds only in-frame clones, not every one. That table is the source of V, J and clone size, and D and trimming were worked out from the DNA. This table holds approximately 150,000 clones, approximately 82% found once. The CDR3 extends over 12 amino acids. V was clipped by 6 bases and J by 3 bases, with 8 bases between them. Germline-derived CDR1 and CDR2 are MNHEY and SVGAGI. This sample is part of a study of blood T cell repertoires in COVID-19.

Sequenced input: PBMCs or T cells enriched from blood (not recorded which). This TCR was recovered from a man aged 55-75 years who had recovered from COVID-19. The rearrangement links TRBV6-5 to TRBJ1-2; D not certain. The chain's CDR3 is CASSSGDYGYTF. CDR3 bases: TGTGCCAGCAGCTCCGGGGACTATGGCTACACCTTC.